This T cell receptor beta chain stems from a study of T cell repertoires in cytomegalovirus infection. TCRdb re-called the reads with MiXCR, one entry per CDR3 protein. This sample yields roughly 230,000 distinct CDR3 sequences, of which about a sixth are seen a single time; roughly half belongs to the top ten. Germline V CDR1 and CDR2: MDHEN, SYDVKM. This CDR3 is 17 amino acids long. Unmatched junction bases numbered 17, after V lost 5 bases and J lost 8 bases. A note on this clonotype: Its target is not known.

Study-level points and caveats: Based on cumulative public TCR beta family frequency, carriers of CMV plus the relevant HLA were identified.

Sequences were obtained from CD8+ T cells from PBMCs. This chain uses TRBV28 with TRBJ2-4; TRBD1 matches 8 bases. This sequence originates from a human donor in good health (CMV status not recorded). Some clones in this sample may be carry-over from other donors' samples. The CDR3 region is CASSEIQGDAGLYIQYF. The CDR3 DNA reads TGTGCCAGCAGTGAGATACAGGGGGACGCTGGTTTGTACATTCAGTACTTC.